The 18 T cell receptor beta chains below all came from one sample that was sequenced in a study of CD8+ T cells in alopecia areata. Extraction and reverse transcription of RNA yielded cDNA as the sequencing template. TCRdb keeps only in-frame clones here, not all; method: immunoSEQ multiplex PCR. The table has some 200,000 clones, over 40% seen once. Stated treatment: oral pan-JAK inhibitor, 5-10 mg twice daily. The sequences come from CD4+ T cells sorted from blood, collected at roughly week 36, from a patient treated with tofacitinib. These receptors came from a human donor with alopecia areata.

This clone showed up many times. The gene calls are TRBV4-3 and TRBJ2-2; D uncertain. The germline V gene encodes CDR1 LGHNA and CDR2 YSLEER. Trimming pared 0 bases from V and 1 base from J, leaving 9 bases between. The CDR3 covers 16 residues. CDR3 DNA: TGCGCCAGCAGCCAAGAAGCCCAGTTGAACACCGGGGAGCTGTTTTTT. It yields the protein CASSQEAQLNTGELFF.

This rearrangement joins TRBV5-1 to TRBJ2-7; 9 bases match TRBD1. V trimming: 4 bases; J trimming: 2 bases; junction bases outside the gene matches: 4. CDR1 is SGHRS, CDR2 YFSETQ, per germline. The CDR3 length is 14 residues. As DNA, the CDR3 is TGCGCCAGCAGCACCTACAGGGGGCCCTACGAGCAGTACTTC. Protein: CASSTYRGPYEQYF.

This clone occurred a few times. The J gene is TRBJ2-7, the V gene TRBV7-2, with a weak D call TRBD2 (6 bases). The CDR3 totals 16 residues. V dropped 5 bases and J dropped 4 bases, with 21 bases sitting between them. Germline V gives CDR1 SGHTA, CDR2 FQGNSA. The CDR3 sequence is CASSLGFGLSVYEQYF. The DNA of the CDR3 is TGTGCCAGCAGCCTCGGTTTCGGACTAAGTGTATACGAGCAGTACTTC.

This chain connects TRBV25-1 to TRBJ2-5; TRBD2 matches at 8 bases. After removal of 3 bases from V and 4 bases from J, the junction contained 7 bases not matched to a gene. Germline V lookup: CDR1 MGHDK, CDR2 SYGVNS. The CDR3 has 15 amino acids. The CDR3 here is CASSEVSGRLETQYF. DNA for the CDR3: TGTGCCAGCAGTGAGGTCAGCGGGAGATTAGAGACCCAGTACTTC. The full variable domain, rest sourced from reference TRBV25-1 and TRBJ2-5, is EADIYQTPRYLVIGTGKKITLECSQTMGHDKMYWYQQDPGMELHLIHYSYGVNSTEKGDLSSESTVSRIRTEHFPLTLESARPSHTSQYLCASSEVSGRLETQYFGPGTRLLVL.

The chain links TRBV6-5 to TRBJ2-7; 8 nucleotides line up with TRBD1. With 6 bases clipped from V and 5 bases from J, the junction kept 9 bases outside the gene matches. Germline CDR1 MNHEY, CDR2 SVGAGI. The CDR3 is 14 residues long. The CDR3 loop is CASRNGQGINEQYF. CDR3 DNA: TGTGCCAGCAGAAACGGACAGGGCATCAACGAGCAGTACTTC.

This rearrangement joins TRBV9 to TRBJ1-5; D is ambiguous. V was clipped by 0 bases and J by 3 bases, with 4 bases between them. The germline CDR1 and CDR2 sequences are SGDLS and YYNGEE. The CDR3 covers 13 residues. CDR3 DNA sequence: TGTGCCAGCAGCGTAGACTACAATCAGCCCCAGCATTTT. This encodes CASSVDYNQPQHF.

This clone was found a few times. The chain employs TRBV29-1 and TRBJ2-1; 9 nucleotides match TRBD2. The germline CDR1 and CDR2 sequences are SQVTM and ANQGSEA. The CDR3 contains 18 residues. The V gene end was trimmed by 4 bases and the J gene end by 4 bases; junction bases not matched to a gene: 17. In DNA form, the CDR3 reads TGCAGCGTTGGAGGACCAGATTTGCGGGAGGGCCGGTACAATGAGCAGTTCTTC. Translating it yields CSVGGPDLREGRYNEQFF.

CDR3 nucleotide sequence: TGTGCCAGTAGTTACAATGGGGAGACTGAGGATACGCAGTATTTT. Protein sequence: CASSYNGETEDTQYF. The rearrangement joins TRBV19 to TRBJ2-3; possibly TRBD2 for D (5 bases). The CDR3 has 15 residues. In germline, CDR1 is LNHDA, CDR2 SQIVND (reference sequence). The germline V and J ends were trimmed by 5 bases and 6 bases, with 18 bases remaining between them.

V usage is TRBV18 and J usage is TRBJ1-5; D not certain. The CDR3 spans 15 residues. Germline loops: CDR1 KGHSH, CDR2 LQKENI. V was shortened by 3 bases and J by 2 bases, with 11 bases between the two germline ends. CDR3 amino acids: CASSPPLGGNQPQHF. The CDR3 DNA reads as TGTGCCAGCTCACCCCCTCTTGGGGGCAATCAGCCCCAGCATTTT. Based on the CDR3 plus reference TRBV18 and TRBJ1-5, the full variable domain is NAGVMQNPRHLVRRRGQEARLRCSPMKGHSHVYWYRQLPEEGLKFMVYLQKENIIDESGMPKERFSAEFPKEGPSILRIQQVVRGDSAAYFCASSPPLGGNQPQHFGDGTRLSIL.

The DNA for the CDR3 is TGTGCCAGCAGCTTAGGGGTGAGCGGAGACACAGATACGCAGTATTTT. Translated: CASSLGVSGDTDTQYF. The J gene is TRBJ2-3, the V gene TRBV11-2, with D possibly TRBD2 on 5 matching bases. V lost 1 base, J lost 2 bases, and 13 bases lay in between. The CDR3 has 16 residues. CDR1 SGHAT and CDR2 FQNNGV come from the germline V gene.

This CDR3 reads CSVIPDRVNTEAFF. The CDR3 DNA follows: TGCAGCGTTATACCTGACAGGGTGAACACTGAAGCTTTCTTT. This chain joins TRBV29-1 and TRBJ1-1; 7 bases are a match to TRBD1. The CDR3 runs 14 residues. The germline V gene encodes CDR1 SQVTM and CDR2 ANQGSEA. Unmatched junction bases numbered 6, after V lost 5 bases and J lost 0 bases.

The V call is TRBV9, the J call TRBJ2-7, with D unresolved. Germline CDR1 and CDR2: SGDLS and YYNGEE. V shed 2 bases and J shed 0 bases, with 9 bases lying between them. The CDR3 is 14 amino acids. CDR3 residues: CASSVEAISYEQYF. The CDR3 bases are TGTGCCAGCAGCGTTGAGGCGATCTCCTACGAGCAGTACTTC.

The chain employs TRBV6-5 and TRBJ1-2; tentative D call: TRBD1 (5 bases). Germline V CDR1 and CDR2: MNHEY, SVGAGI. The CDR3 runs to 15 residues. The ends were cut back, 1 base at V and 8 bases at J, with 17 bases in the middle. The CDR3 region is CASSYLQVREDGYTF. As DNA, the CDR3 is TGTGCCAGCAGTTACTTACAGGTTCGGGAGGACGGCTACACCTTC.

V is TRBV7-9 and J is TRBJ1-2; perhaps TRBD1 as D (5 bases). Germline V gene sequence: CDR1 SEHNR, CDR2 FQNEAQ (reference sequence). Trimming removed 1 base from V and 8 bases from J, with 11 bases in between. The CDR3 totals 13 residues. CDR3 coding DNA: TGTGCCAGCAGCTTAGTGGCAGGGAGCGGCTACACCTTC. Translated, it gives CASSLVAGSGYTF.

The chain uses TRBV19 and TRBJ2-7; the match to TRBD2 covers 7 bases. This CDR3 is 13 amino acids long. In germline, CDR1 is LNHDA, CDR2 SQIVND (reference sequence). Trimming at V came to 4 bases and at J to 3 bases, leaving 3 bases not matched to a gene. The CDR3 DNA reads TGTGCCAGTAGTAAGTCGGGGGGCTACGAGCAGTACTTC. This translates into CASSKSGGYEQYF.

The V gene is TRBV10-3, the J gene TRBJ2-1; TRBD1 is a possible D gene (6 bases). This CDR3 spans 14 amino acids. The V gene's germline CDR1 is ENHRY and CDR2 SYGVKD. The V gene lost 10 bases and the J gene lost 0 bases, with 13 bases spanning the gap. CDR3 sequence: CASGSGVSYNEQFF. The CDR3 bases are TGTGCCAGCGGGTCAGGGGTCTCCTACAATGAGCAGTTCTTC.

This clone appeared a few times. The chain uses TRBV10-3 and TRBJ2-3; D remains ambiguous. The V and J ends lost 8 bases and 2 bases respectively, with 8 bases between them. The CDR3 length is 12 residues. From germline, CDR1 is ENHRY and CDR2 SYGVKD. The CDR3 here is CAIGGLTDTQYF. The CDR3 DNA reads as TGTGCCATCGGTGGTCTCACAGATACGCAGTATTTT.

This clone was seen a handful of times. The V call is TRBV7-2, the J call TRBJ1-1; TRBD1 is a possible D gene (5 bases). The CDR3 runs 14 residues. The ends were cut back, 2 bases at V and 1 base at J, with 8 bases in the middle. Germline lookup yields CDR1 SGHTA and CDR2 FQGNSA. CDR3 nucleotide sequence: TGTGCCAGCAGCTTATGGGGCGAGAACACTGAAGCTTTCTTT. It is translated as CASSLWGENTEAFF.